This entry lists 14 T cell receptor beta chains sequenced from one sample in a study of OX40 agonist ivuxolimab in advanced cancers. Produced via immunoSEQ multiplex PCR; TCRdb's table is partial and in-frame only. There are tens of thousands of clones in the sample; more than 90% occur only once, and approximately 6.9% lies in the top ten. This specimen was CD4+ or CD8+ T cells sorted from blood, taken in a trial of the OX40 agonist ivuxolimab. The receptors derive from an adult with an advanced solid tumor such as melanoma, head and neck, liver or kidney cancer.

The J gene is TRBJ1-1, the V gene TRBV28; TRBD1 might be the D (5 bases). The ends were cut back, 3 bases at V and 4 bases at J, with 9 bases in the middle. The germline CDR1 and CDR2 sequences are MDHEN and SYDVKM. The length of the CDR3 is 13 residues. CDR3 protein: CASSLRDGTEAFF. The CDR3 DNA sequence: TGTGCCAGCAGTTTGCGGGACGGCACTGAAGCTTTCTTT.

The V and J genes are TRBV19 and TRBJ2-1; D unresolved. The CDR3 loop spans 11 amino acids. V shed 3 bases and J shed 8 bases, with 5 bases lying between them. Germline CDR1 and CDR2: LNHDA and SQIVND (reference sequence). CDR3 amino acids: CASSIVHEQFF. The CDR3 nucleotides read TGTGCCAGTAGTATTGTCCATGAGCAGTTCTTC.

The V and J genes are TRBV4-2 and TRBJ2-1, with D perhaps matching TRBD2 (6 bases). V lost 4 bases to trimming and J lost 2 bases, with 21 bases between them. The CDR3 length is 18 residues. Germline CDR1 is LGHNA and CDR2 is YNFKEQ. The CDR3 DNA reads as TGTGCCAGCAGCCGCCCGGGAAGGGAGGACTATACCTACAATGAGCAGTTCTTC. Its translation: CASSRPGREDYTYNEQFF.

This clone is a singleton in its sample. The CDR3 DNA reads as TGTGCCAGCAGCTTCGGACTAGCGTCGGAGACCCAGTACTTC. Protein sequence: CASSFGLASETQYF. The rearrangement links TRBV5-4 to TRBJ2-5; 9 nucleotides agree with TRBD2. V was pared by 2 bases and J by 5 bases, with 4 bases of the junction left unmatched. Germline CDR1 and CDR2: SGHNT and YYREEE (reference sequence). The CDR3 loop spans 14 amino acids.

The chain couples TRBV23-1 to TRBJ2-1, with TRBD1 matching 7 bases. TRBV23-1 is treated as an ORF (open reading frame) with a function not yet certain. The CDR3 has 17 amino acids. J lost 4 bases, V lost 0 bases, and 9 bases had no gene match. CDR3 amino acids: CASSQSTGQGVYNEQFF. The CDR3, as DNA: TGCGCCAGCAGTCAATCGACGGGGCAGGGGGTTTACAATGAGCAGTTCTTC.

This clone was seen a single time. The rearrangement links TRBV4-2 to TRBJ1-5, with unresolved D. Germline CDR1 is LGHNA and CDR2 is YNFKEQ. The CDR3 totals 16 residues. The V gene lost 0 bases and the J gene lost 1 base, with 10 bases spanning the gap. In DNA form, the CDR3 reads TGTGCCAGCAGCCAAGATCGGACGGCGAGCAATCAGCCCCAGCATTTT. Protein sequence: CASSQDRTASNQPQHF.

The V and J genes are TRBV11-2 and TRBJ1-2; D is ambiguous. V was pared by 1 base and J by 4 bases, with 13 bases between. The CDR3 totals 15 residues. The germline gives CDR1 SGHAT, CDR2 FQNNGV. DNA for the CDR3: TGTGCCAGCAGCTTAGGAGTCCTGGTTCCCTATGGCTACACCTTC. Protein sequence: CASSLGVLVPYGYTF.

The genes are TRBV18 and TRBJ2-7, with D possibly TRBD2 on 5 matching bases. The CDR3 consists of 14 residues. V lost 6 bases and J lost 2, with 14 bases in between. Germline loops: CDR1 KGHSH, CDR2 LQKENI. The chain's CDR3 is CASSIGGLTYEQYF. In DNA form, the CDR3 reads TGTGCCAGCTCCATCGGCGGGTTAACCTACGAGCAGTACTTC.

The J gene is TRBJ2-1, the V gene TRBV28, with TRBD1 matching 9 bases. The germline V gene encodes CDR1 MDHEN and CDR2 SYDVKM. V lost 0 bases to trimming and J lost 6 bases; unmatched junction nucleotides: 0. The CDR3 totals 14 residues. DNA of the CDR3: TGTGCCAGCAGTTTATGGACAGGGGGCAATGAGCAGTTCTTC. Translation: CASSLWTGGNEQFF.

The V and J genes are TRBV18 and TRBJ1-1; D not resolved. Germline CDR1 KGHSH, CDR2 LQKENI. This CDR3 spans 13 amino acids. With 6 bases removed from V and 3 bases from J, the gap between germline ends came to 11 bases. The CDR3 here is CASSPPGDTEAFF. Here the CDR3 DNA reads TGTGCCAGCTCGCCTCCCGGGGACACTGAAGCTTTCTTT.

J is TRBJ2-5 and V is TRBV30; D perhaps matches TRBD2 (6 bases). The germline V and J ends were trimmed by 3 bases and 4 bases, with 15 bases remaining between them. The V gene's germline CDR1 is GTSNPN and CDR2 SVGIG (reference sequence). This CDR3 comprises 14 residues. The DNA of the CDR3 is TGTGCCTGGAGGTTTGGAGGGGCGGCAGAGACCCAGTACTTC. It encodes CAWRFGGAAETQYF.

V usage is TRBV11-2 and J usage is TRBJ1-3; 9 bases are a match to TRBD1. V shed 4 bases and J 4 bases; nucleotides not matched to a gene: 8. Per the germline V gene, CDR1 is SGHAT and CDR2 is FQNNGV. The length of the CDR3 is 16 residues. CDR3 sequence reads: CASSWVQGASGNTIYF. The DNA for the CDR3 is TGTGCCAGCAGCTGGGTACAGGGGGCTTCAGGAAACACCATATATTTT.

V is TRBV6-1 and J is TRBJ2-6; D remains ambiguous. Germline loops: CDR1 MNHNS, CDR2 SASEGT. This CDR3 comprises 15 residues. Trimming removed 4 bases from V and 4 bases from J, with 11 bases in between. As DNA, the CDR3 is TGTGCCAGCAGTGGGATCCGGGTGGGGGCCAACGTCCTGACTTTC. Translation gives CASSGIRVGANVLTF.

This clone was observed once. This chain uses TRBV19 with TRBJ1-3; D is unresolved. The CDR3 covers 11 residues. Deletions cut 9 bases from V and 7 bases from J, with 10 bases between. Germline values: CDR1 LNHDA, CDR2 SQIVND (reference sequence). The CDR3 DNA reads TGTGCCAGCCGATCGATGAACACCATATATTTT. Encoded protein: CASRSMNTIYF.